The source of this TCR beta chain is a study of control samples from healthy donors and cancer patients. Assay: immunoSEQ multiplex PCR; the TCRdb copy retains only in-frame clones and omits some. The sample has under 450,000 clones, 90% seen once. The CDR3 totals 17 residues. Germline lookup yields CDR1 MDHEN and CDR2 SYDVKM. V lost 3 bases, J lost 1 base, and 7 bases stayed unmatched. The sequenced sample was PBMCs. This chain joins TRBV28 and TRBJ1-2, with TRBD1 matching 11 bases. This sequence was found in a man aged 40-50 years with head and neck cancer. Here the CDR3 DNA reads TGTGCCAGCAGTTTGGGGACAGGGGGTTCCCGTAACTATGGCTACACCTTC. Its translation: CASSLGTGGSRNYGYTF.